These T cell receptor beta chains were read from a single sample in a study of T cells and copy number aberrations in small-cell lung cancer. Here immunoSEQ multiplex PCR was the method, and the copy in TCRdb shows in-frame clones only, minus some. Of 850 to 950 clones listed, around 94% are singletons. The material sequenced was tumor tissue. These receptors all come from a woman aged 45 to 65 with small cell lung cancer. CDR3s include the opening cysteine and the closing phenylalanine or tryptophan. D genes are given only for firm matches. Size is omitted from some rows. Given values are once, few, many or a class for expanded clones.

CDR3 DNA: TGTGCCAGCAGCCGACGGTTCCACCACGAGCAGTACTTC; CDR3 protein: CASSRRFHHEQYF; J gene: TRBJ2-7; D gene: -; clone size: -; V gene: TRBV2
CDR3 DNA: TGTGCCAGCAGACATTCGGACGGAGAAGCTTTCTTT; CDR3 protein: CASRHSDGEAFF; J gene: TRBJ1-1; D gene: -; clone size: -; V gene: TRBV6-1
CDR3 DNA: TGTGCCAGCAGTTTCCAGGGCACTGAAGCTTTCTTT; CDR3 protein: CASSFQGTEAFF; J gene: TRBJ1-1; D gene: -; clone size: -; V gene: TRBV28
CDR3 DNA: TGTGCCAGCAGTCTTGGGGCAGGCTCCTACGAGCAGTACTTC; CDR3 protein: CASSLGAGSYEQYF; J gene: TRBJ2-7; D gene: -; clone size: -; V gene: TRBV27
CDR3 DNA: TGTGCCAGCAGCGCAGGGACAGGGTCCGGGGAGCTGTTTTTT; CDR3 protein: CASSAGTGSGELFF; J gene: TRBJ2-2; D gene: TRBD1; clone size: -; V gene: TRBV5-5
CDR3 DNA: TGTGCCAGCAGTGAATTGGGGGCCTACAATCAGCCCCAGCATTTT; CDR3 protein: CASSELGAYNQPQHF; J gene: TRBJ1-5; D gene: -; clone size: -; V gene: TRBV6-1
CDR3 DNA: TGTGCCAGCAGCTTACAGGGGTACACTGAAGCTTTCTTT; CDR3 protein: CASSLQGYTEAFF; J gene: TRBJ1-1; D gene: -; clone size: once; V gene: TRBV11-2
CDR3 DNA: TGTGCCAGCAGCAACCCGGGACATGCCTACGAGCAGTACTTC; CDR3 protein: CASSNPGHAYEQYF; J gene: TRBJ2-7; D gene: -; clone size: -; V gene: TRBV7-9
CDR3 DNA: TGTGCCAGCAGCTCCCTCGGCAGCATTCAGTACTTC; CDR3 protein: CASSSLGSIQYF; J gene: TRBJ2-4; D gene: -; clone size: -; V gene: TRBV11-2
CDR3 DNA: TGTGCCTGGAGTGTACTGGGGAGCAATCAGCCCCAGCATTTT; CDR3 protein: CAWSVLGSNQPQHF; J gene: TRBJ1-5; D gene: -; clone size: -; V gene: TRBV30
CDR3 DNA: TGCGCCAGCAGCTTAGCGGGGAACTCCTACGAGCAGTACTTC; CDR3 protein: CASSLAGNSYEQYF; J gene: TRBJ2-7; D gene: TRBD2; clone size: -; V gene: TRBV5-1
CDR3 DNA: TGTGCCAGCAGTTCCGGACAGGGAGAGACCCAGTACTTC; CDR3 protein: CASSSGQGETQYF; J gene: TRBJ2-5; D gene: TRBD1; clone size: -; V gene: TRBV2
CDR3 DNA: TGTGCCAGCGGAGACCGCCGCAGGGATGGCTACACCTTC; CDR3 protein: CASGDRRRDGYTF; J gene: TRBJ1-2; D gene: -; clone size: -; V gene: TRBV7-2
CDR3 DNA: TGTGCCTGGAGTAAGGGATACGAGCAGTACTTC; CDR3 protein: CAWSKGYEQYF; J gene: TRBJ2-7; D gene: -; clone size: -; V gene: TRBV30
CDR3 DNA: TGTGCCAGCAGTTACTCATTCCCTTCCCCAGAGACCCAGTACTTC; CDR3 protein: CASSYSFPSPETQYF; J gene: TRBJ2-5; D gene: -; clone size: -; V gene: TRBV6-5
CDR3 DNA: TGTGCCATCAGCCATGGGACCACTAACTATGGCTACACCTTC; CDR3 protein: CAISHGTTNYGYTF; J gene: TRBJ1-2; D gene: -; clone size: -; V gene: TRBV10-3
CDR3 DNA: TGTGCCAGCACCTACCCGGGGCGTATCTATGGCTACACCTTC; CDR3 protein: CASTYPGRIYGYTF; J gene: TRBJ1-2; D gene: -; clone size: -; V gene: TRBV28
CDR3 DNA: TGTGCCAGCAGTACCGGGACAGGGGATTTCAATGAGCAGTTCTTC; CDR3 protein: CASSTGTGDFNEQFF; J gene: TRBJ2-1; D gene: TRBD1; clone size: -; V gene: TRBV2
CDR3 DNA: TGTGCCAGCACCGATGGACAGGGAAGCAATGAGCAGTTCTTC; CDR3 protein: CASTDGQGSNEQFF; J gene: TRBJ2-1; D gene: TRBD1; clone size: -; V gene: TRBV6-5
CDR3 DNA: TGTGTCAGCGTGACAGGGAAGAACACTGAAGCTTTCTTT; CDR3 protein: CVSVTGKNTEAFF; J gene: TRBJ1-1; D gene: TRBD1; clone size: -; V gene: TRBV7-9
CDR3 DNA: TGTGCCAGCAGTGAAGTTAGGGAGAGGAACAATGAGCAGTTCTTC; CDR3 protein: CASSEVRERNNEQFF; J gene: TRBJ2-1; D gene: -; clone size: -; V gene: TRBV2
CDR3 DNA: TGTGCCAGCAGCTATATGACCGGGGGGCCTAAGGACGAGCAGTACTTC; CDR3 protein: CASSYMTGGPKDEQYF; J gene: TRBJ2-7; D gene: -; clone size: -; V gene: TRBV5-4
CDR3 DNA: TGTGCCCGACAGAGCTCTGGAAACACCATATATTTT; CDR3 protein: CARQSSGNTIYF; J gene: TRBJ1-3; D gene: -; clone size: few; V gene: TRBV6-1
CDR3 DNA: TGTGCCAGCAGTGGTCAGGGAATGGGCGTGTTCTTC; CDR3 protein: CASSGQGMGVFF; J gene: TRBJ2-1; D gene: -; clone size: -; V gene: TRBV2
CDR3 DNA: TGCGCCAGCAGCCATTCGCGGCCTATAGAGACCCAGTACTTC; CDR3 protein: CASSHSRPIETQYF; J gene: TRBJ2-5; D gene: -; clone size: -; V gene: TRBV5-1
CDR3 DNA: TGTGCCAGCAGCCCACTCGGGACAGGGTCCTACGAGCAGTACTTC; CDR3 protein: CASSPLGTGSYEQYF; J gene: TRBJ2-7; D gene: TRBD1; clone size: -; V gene: TRBV7-2
CDR3 DNA: TGTGCCATCAGTGCAGGGATTCCCTCCTATGAGCAGTACTTC; CDR3 protein: CAISAGIPSYEQYF; J gene: TRBJ2-7; D gene: -; clone size: -; V gene: TRBV10-3
CDR3 DNA: TGTGCCAGCAGGGACCGGGAGGACACTGAAGCTTTCTTT; CDR3 protein: CASRDREDTEAFF; J gene: TRBJ1-1; D gene: -; clone size: -; V gene: TRBV6-6
CDR3 DNA: TGCGCCAGCAGCCAACCCTGGGTAGGTCTCGACGAGCAGTACTTC; CDR3 protein: CASSQPWVGLDEQYF; J gene: TRBJ2-7; D gene: -; clone size: -; V gene: TRBV4-1
CDR3 DNA: TGTGCCAGCAGTTATAGCGCCGGGGGGACTGAAGCTTTCTTT; CDR3 protein: CASSYSAGGTEAFF; J gene: TRBJ1-1; D gene: -; clone size: few; V gene: TRBV6-5
CDR3 DNA: TGTGCCAGCAGCTTATGGGACTACGAGCAGTACTTC; CDR3 protein: CASSLWDYEQYF; J gene: TRBJ2-7; D gene: -; clone size: -; V gene: TRBV11-1
CDR3 DNA: TGTGCCAGCAGCGGACAGGGGGTCGGCACTGAAGCTTTCTTT; CDR3 protein: CASSGQGVGTEAFF; J gene: TRBJ1-1; D gene: TRBD1; clone size: -; V gene: TRBV7-9